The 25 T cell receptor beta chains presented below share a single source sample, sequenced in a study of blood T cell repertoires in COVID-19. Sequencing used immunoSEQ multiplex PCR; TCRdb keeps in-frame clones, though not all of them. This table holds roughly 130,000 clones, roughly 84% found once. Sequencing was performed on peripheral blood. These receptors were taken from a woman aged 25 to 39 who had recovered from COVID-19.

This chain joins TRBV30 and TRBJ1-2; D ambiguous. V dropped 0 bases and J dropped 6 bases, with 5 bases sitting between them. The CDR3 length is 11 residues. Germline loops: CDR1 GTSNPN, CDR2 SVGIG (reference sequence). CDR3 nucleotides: TGTGCCTGGAGTGTTGGGCATGGCTACACCTTC. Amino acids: CAWSVGHGYTF.

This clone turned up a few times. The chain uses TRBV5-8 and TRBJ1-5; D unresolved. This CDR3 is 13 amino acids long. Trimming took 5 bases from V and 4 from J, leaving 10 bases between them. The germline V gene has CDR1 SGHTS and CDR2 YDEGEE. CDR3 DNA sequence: TGTGCCAGCAGGGCCTTCACGAATCAGCCCCAGCATTTT. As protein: CASRAFTNQPQHF.

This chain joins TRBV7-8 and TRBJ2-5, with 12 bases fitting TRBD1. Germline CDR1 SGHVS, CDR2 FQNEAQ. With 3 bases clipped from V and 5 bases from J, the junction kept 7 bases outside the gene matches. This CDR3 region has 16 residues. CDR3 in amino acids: CASSFGGQGASETQYF. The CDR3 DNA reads TGTGCCAGCAGCTTTGGGGGACAGGGGGCGTCGGAGACCCAGTACTTC.

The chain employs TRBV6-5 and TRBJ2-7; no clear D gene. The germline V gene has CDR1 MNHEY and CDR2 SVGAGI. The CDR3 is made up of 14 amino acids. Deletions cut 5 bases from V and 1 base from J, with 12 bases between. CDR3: CASSRRRRSYEQYF. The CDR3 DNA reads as TGTGCCAGCAGTAGACGACGGAGATCCTACGAGCAGTACTTC.

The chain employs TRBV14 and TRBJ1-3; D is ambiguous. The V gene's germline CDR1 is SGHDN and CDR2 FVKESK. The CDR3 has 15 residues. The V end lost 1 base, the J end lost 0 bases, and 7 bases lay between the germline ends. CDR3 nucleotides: TGTGCCAGCAGCCAAGTCGAGATCTCTGGAAACACCATATATTTT. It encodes CASSQVEISGNTIYF.

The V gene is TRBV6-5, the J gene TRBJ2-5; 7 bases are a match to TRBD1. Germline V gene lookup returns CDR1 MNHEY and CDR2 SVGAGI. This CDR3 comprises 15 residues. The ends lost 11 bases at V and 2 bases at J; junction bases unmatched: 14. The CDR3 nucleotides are TGTGCCTCTCTTAACACAGGGGCCCAACAAGAGACCCAGTACTTC. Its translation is CASLNTGAQQETQYF.

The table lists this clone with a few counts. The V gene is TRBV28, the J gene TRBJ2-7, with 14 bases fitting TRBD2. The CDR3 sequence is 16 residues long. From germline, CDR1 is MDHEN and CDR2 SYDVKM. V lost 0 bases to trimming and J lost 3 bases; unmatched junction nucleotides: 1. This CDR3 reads CASSLWTSGRGYEQYF. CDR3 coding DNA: TGTGCCAGCAGTTTATGGACTAGCGGGAGGGGCTACGAGCAGTACTTC.

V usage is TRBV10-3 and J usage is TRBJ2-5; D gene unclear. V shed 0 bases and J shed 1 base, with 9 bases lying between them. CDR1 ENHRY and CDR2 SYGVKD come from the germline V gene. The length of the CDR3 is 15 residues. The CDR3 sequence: CAISESASVQETQYF. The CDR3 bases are TGTGCCATCAGTGAGTCTGCAAGCGTCCAAGAGACCCAGTACTTC.

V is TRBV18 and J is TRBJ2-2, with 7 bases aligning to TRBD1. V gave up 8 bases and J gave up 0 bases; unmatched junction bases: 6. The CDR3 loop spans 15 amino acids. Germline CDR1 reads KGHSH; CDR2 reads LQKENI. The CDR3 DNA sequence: TGTGCCAGCGCATCCGGGACAGCGAACACCGGGGAGCTGTTTTTT. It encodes CASASGTANTGELFF.

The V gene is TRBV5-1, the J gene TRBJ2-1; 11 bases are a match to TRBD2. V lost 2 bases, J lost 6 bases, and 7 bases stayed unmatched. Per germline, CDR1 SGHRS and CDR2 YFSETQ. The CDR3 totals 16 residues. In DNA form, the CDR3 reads TGCGCCAGCAGCTTTCTAGCGGGGGGCTCAGGCAATGAGCAGTTCTTC. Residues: CASSFLAGGSGNEQFF.

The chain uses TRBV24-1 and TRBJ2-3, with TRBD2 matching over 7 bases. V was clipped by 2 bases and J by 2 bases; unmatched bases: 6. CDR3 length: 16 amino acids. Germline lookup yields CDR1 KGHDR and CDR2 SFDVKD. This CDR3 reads CATSDSVAGSTDTQYF. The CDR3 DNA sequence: TGTGCCACCAGTGATTCGGTAGCGGGCTCCACAGATACGCAGTATTTT.

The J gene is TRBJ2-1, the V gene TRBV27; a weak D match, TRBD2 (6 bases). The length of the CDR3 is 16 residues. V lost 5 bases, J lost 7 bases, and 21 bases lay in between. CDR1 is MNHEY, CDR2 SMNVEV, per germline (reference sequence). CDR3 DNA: TGTGCCAGCAGTGCAATACGGGACTTTCGGGGGAATGAGCAGTTCTTC. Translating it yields CASSAIRDFRGNEQFF.

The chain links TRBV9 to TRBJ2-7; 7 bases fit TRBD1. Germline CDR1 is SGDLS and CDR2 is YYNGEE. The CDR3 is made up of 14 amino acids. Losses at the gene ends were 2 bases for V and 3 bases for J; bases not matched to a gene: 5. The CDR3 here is CASSVSGTDYEQYF. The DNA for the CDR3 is TGTGCCAGCAGCGTCTCCGGGACAGACTACGAGCAGTACTTC.

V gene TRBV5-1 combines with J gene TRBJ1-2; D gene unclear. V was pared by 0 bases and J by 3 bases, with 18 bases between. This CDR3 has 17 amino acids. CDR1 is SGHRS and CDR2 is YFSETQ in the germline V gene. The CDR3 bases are TGCGCCAGCAGCTTGGCCCTACGGACGGGGTCTGACTATGGCTACACCTTC. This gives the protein CASSLALRTGSDYGYTF.

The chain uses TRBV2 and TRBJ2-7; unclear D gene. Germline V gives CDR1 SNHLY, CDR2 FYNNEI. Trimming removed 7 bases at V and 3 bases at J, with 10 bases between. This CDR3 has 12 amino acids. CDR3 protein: CASTYRVYEQYF. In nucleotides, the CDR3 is TGTGCCAGCACCTACCGCGTCTACGAGCAGTACTTC.

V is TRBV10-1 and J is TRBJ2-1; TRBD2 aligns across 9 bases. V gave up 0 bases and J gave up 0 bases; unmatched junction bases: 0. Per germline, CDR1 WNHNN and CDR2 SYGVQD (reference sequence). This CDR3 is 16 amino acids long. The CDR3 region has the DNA TGCGCCAGCAGTGAGTCTAGCGGGAGCTCCTACAATGAGCAGTTCTTC. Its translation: CASSESSGSSYNEQFF.

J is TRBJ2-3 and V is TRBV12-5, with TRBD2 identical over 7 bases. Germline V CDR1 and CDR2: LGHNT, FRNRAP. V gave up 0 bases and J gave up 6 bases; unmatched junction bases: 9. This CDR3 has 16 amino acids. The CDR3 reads CASGLVGGRAGDTQYF. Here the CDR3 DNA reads TGTGCTAGTGGTTTGGTAGGAGGGAGGGCCGGGGATACGCAGTATTTT.

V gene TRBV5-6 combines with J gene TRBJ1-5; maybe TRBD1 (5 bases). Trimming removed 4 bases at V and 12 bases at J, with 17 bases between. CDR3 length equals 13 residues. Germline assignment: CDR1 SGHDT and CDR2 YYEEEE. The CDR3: CASSQNLGGVQHF. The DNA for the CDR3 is TGTGCCAGCAGCCAAAACCTGGGGGGGGTCCAGCATTTT.

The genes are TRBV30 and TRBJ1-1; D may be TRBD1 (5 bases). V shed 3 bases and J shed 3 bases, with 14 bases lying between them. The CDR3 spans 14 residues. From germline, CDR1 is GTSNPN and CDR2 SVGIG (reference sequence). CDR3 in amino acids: CAWSGGGFDTEAFF. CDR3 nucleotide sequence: TGTGCCTGGAGCGGGGGAGGGTTCGACACTGAAGCTTTCTTT.

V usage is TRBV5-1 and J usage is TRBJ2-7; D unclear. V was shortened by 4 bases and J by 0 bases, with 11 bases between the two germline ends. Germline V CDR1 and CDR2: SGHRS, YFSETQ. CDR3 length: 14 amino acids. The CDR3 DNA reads TGCGCCAGCAGCCGCTACCAAGACTCCTACGAGCAGTACTTC. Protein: CASSRYQDSYEQYF.

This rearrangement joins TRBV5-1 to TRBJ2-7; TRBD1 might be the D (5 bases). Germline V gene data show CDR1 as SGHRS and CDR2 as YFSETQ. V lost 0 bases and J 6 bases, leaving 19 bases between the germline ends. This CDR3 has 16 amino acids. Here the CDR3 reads CASSLAIGVSTFEQYF. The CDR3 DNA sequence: TGCGCCAGCAGCTTGGCCATAGGGGTGAGTACGTTCGAGCAGTACTTC.

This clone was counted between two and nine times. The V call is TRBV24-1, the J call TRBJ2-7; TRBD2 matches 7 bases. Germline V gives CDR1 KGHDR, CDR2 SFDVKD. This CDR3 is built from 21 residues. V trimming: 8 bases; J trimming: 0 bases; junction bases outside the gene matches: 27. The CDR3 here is CATNDTTREPGGLRASYEQYF. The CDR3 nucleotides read TGTGCCACCAACGATACAACCCGGGAACCTGGGGGACTAAGGGCCTCCTACGAGCAGTACTTC.

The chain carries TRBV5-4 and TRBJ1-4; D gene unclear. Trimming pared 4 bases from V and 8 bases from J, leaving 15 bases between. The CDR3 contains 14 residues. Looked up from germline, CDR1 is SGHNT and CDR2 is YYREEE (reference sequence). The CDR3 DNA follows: TGTGCCAGCAGCGAGTTCGGGGTCCCCGAAAAACTGTTTTTT. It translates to CASSEFGVPEKLFF.

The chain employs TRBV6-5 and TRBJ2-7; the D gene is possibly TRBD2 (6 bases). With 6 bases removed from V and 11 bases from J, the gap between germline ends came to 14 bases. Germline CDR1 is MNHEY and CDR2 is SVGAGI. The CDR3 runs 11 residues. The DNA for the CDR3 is TGTGCCAGCAGGGGACGGGGGATCGAGTACTTC. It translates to CASRGRGIEYF.

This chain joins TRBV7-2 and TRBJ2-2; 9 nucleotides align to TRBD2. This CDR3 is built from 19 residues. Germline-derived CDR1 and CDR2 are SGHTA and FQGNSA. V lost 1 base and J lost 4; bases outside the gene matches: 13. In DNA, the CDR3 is TGTGCCAGCAGCTTAGGAGGGGGGTTAAAGCGGGAGGTCACCGGGGAGCTGTTTTTT. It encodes CASSLGGGLKREVTGELFF.